Included here is one T cell receptor beta chain sequence, with context. Trimming took 7 bases from V and 6 from J, leaving 13 bases between them. The CDR3 sequence is 13 residues long. Germline V gene lookup returns CDR1 SNHLY and CDR2 FYNNEI. The sample is drawn from a study of blood T cell repertoires in COVID-19. On the study more broadly: The study drew acute and convalescent COVID-19 samples from the United States, Italy and Spain. From T cells, B-cell-depleted T cells, or PBMCs came the material, which was cDNA or gDNA.

Participants were aged roughly 18 to 89 years from around 26 US areas. Two negative PCRs, clearance, or symptom resolution were required of recovered Cohort 3 donors. Assay used: immunoSEQ multiplex PCR; TCRdb lists only in-frame clones, some missing. Of around 310,000 clones in the sample, around nine tenths were seen once. The chain combines TRBV2 with TRBJ2-1; D might be TRBD2 (6 bases). This receptor was taken from a woman aged 40 to 50 who had recovered from COVID-19. Input material: PBMCs or T cells enriched from blood (not recorded which). The CDR3 DNA sequence: TGTGCCAGCAAGCGGCCGGGGGTCAATGAGCAGTTCTTC. Encoded protein: CASKRPGVNEQFF.